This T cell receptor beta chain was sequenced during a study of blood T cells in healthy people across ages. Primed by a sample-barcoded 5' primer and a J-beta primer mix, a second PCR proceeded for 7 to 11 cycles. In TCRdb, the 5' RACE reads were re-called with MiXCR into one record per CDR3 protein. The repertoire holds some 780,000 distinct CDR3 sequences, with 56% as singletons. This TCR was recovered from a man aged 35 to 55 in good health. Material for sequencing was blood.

The DNA for the CDR3 is TGTGCCAGCCGGGACAGCAATACCGGGGAGCAGTACTTC. It yields the protein CASRDSNTGEQYF. This chain connects TRBV28 to TRBJ2-7, with TRBD1 identical over 7 bases. Germline loops: CDR1 MDHEN, CDR2 SYDVKM. V lost 8 bases and J lost 7; bases outside the gene matches: 11. The CDR3 is 13 amino acids.